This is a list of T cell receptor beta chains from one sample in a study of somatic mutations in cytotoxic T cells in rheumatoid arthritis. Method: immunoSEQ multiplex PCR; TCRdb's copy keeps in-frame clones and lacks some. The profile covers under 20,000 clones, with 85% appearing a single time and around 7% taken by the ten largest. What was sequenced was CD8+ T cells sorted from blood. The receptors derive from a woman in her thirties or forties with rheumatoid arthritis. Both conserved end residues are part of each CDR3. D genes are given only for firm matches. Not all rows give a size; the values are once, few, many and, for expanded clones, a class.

CDR3nt: TGTGCCAGTAGACCGAGACAGGCCAAATATGGCTACACCTTC
CDR3aa: CASRPRQAKYGYTF
abundance: .
d_gene: .
v_gene: TRBV19
j_gene: TRBJ1-2

CDR3nt: TGTGCCAGCAGTCGTACCGGGGGCAATCAGCCCCAGCATTTT
CDR3aa: CASSRTGGNQPQHF
abundance: few
d_gene: .
v_gene: TRBV13
j_gene: TRBJ1-5

CDR3nt: TGTGCCAGCAGCTTAGTAGCGGGAGAAAGAGAGACCCAGTACTTC
CDR3aa: CASSLVAGERETQYF
abundance: .
d_gene: TRBD2
v_gene: TRBV7-8
j_gene: TRBJ2-5

CDR3nt: TGCGCCAGCAGCCCCATTCACTCGGGGGAACTGTTTTTT
CDR3aa: CASSPIHSGELFF
abundance: few
d_gene: .
v_gene: TRBV4-1
j_gene: TRBJ1-4

CDR3nt: TGTGCCAGCAGTGAACTATTAGCCAACGAGCAGTACTTC
CDR3aa: CASSELLANEQYF
abundance: .
d_gene: .
v_gene: TRBV2
j_gene: TRBJ2-7

CDR3nt: TGTGCCAGCAGCTCCGTTTCCGGCTATGGCTACACCTTC
CDR3aa: CASSSVSGYGYTF
abundance: once
d_gene: .
v_gene: TRBV11-3
j_gene: TRBJ1-2

CDR3nt: TGTGCCTGGAGTGATGAAGGGGTAGAAGAGACCCAGTACTTC
CDR3aa: CAWSDEGVEETQYF
abundance: .
d_gene: .
v_gene: TRBV30
j_gene: TRBJ2-5

CDR3nt: TGTGCCAGCAGCCCTGCGGAGTCGGGGGACGAGCAGTACTTC
CDR3aa: CASSPAESGDEQYF
abundance: .
d_gene: .
v_gene: TRBV7-9
j_gene: TRBJ2-7

CDR3nt: TGTGCCAGCAGCGTAAGTCGGACTTCCAGCTCTGGAAACACCATATATTTT
CDR3aa: CASSVSRTSSSGNTIYF
abundance: .
d_gene: .
v_gene: TRBV9
j_gene: TRBJ1-3

CDR3nt: TGCGCCAGCAGTGAGTCGAGGGCAGACAGGGGGAGGTTCACCGGGGAGCTGTTTTTT
CDR3aa: CASSESRADRGRFTGELFF
abundance: .
d_gene: TRBD1
v_gene: TRBV10-1
j_gene: TRBJ2-2

CDR3nt: TGTGCCAGCAGTGAATTGTATCGGGGGCAGGGGGCAGATACGCAGTATTTT
CDR3aa: CASSELYRGQGADTQYF
abundance: once
d_gene: .
v_gene: TRBV25-1
j_gene: TRBJ2-3

CDR3nt: TGTGCCATTAGACTAGCGGGCCTCTCCTACGAGCAGTACTTC
CDR3aa: CAIRLAGLSYEQYF
abundance: .
d_gene: TRBD2
v_gene: TRBV2
j_gene: TRBJ2-7

CDR3nt: TGTGCCAGCAGCTTAGTGGGACAGACTTACTATGGCTACACCTTC
CDR3aa: CASSLVGQTYYGYTF
abundance: .
d_gene: TRBD1
v_gene: TRBV7-9
j_gene: TRBJ1-2

CDR3nt: TGTGCCAGTGCGATCACAGCGGGGGCGGCGGATACGCAGTATTTT
CDR3aa: CASAITAGAADTQYF
abundance: .
d_gene: TRBD2
v_gene: TRBV6-5
j_gene: TRBJ2-3

CDR3nt: TGTGCCAGCAGTTTAATGAGCGGGTCGCCCTACGAGCAGTACTTC
CDR3aa: CASSLMSGSPYEQYF
abundance: once
d_gene: .
v_gene: TRBV27
j_gene: TRBJ2-7

CDR3nt: TGTGCCAGCAGTTTCTCACCGGGGTCCGGGGTCTACGAGCAGTACTTC
CDR3aa: CASSFSPGSGVYEQYF
abundance: .
d_gene: .
v_gene: TRBV27
j_gene: TRBJ2-7

CDR3nt: TGTGCCAGCAGCCCCCCCGGGACTGAGACTAGCACAGATACGCAGTATTTT
CDR3aa: CASSPPGTETSTDTQYF
abundance: .
d_gene: .
v_gene: TRBV9
j_gene: TRBJ2-3

CDR3nt: TGTGCCAGCAGCTTCCGGGACTACAATGAGCAGTTCTTC
CDR3aa: CASSFRDYNEQFF
abundance: .
d_gene: .
v_gene: TRBV7-6
j_gene: TRBJ2-1

CDR3nt: TGTGCCAGCAGTCTCACAGCGGGGGGCCGTCCCGGGGAGCTGTTTTTT
CDR3aa: CASSLTAGGRPGELFF
abundance: .
d_gene: TRBD2
v_gene: TRBV27
j_gene: TRBJ2-2

CDR3nt: TGTGCCAGCAGCTTAGGAGGACAGGGGATGGATGAAAAACTGTTTTTT
CDR3aa: CASSLGGQGMDEKLFF
abundance: .
d_gene: TRBD1
v_gene: TRBV7-8
j_gene: TRBJ1-4

CDR3nt: TGCGCCAGCAGCTCGCCCGGGACAGAGGTTATGAACACTGAAGCTTTCTTT
CDR3aa: CASSSPGTEVMNTEAFF
abundance: .
d_gene: TRBD1
v_gene: TRBV5-1
j_gene: TRBJ1-1

CDR3nt: TGCGCCAGCAGCTTAGGCGGGACCTCCTACAATGAGCAGTTCTTC
CDR3aa: CASSLGGTSYNEQFF
abundance: .
d_gene: .
v_gene: TRBV5-1
j_gene: TRBJ2-1

CDR3nt: TGCGCCAGCTTCACGAGAGGGACCCTCGGGAGGATCACTGAAGCTTTCTTT
CDR3aa: CASFTRGTLGRITEAFF
abundance: .
d_gene: .
v_gene: TRBV5-1
j_gene: TRBJ1-1

CDR3nt: TGCAGCGTAGAGGGGACAGGGGGGATCTACGAGCAGTACTTC
CDR3aa: CSVEGTGGIYEQYF
abundance: .
d_gene: TRBD1
v_gene: TRBV29-1
j_gene: TRBJ2-7

CDR3nt: TGTGCCAGCAGTTTGAGGAGTCTCGGCGGTGAGCAGTTCTTC
CDR3aa: CASSLRSLGGEQFF
abundance: .
d_gene: .
v_gene: TRBV27
j_gene: TRBJ2-1

CDR3nt: TGCGCCAGCAGCTTGGGACAGGGGTTCTCTGGGGCCAACGTCCTGACTTTC
CDR3aa: CASSLGQGFSGANVLTF
abundance: .
d_gene: TRBD1
v_gene: TRBV5-1
j_gene: TRBJ2-6

CDR3nt: TGTGCCAGCAGCAGGGACATGTATAGCAATCAGCCCCAGCATTTT
CDR3aa: CASSRDMYSNQPQHF
abundance: large
d_gene: .
v_gene: TRBV7-6
j_gene: TRBJ1-5

CDR3nt: TGTGCCAGCCGAGGGGAGGGGTTCTCCTACGAGCAGTACTTC
CDR3aa: CASRGEGFSYEQYF
abundance: .
d_gene: TRBD2
v_gene: TRBV27
j_gene: TRBJ2-7

CDR3nt: TGCAGCGTCCCCACAGGGGACTATGGCTACACCTTC
CDR3aa: CSVPTGDYGYTF
abundance: .
d_gene: TRBD1
v_gene: TRBV29-1
j_gene: TRBJ1-2

CDR3nt: TGTGCCAGCAGCGCCAGCGGGAGTGCCTCCTACGAGCAGTACTTC
CDR3aa: CASSASGSASYEQYF
abundance: .
d_gene: TRBD2
v_gene: TRBV9
j_gene: TRBJ2-7

CDR3nt: TGTGCCAGCAGCTTAGCCGGCGGGGCCCTTGTCCCCTACGAGCAGTACTTC
CDR3aa: CASSLAGGALVPYEQYF
abundance: .
d_gene: .
v_gene: TRBV7-9
j_gene: TRBJ2-7

CDR3nt: TGTGCCAGCAGCCTCGGCCCTATAACAGGGGATGGCTACACCTTC
CDR3aa: CASSLGPITGDGYTF
abundance: .
d_gene: TRBD1
v_gene: TRBV13
j_gene: TRBJ1-2

CDR3nt: TGTGCCAGCAGAATCCATCAAGGCGGGGGGGCGGCCGGGGAGCTGTTTTTT
CDR3aa: CASRIHQGGGAAGELFF
abundance: .
d_gene: TRBD2
v_gene: TRBV5-6
j_gene: TRBJ2-2

CDR3nt: TGTGCCAGCTCTAGCGGCTACTACGAGCAGTACTTC
CDR3aa: CASSSGYYEQYF
abundance: .
d_gene: TRBD2
v_gene: TRBV6-1
j_gene: TRBJ2-7

CDR3nt: TGTGCCAGCAGTGACGGACAGAACACTGAAGCTTTCTTT
CDR3aa: CASSDGQNTEAFF
abundance: .
d_gene: .
v_gene: TRBV6-4
j_gene: TRBJ1-1

CDR3nt: TGTGCCAGCAGACCCCACTTGAACGAGCAGTACTTC
CDR3aa: CASRPHLNEQYF
abundance: .
d_gene: .
v_gene: TRBV2
j_gene: TRBJ2-7

CDR3nt: TGTGCCAGCAGCCCGGGGGACTCCTACGAGCAGTACTTC
CDR3aa: CASSPGDSYEQYF
abundance: once
d_gene: .
v_gene: TRBV13
j_gene: TRBJ2-7

CDR3nt: TGCGCCAGCAGCCCATCGACAGGGGTCGCTGAAGCTTTCTTT
CDR3aa: CASSPSTGVAEAFF
abundance: .
d_gene: TRBD1
v_gene: TRBV4-1
j_gene: TRBJ1-1

CDR3nt: TGTGCCAGCTCCCGGGACAGGGGGCAGTACGAGCAGTACTTC
CDR3aa: CASSRDRGQYEQYF
abundance: .
d_gene: TRBD1
v_gene: TRBV2
j_gene: TRBJ2-7

CDR3nt: TGTGCCAGCAGCTTTAGCGGGGACCCCACAGATACGCAGTATTTT
CDR3aa: CASSFSGDPTDTQYF
abundance: .
d_gene: TRBD2
v_gene: TRBV5-8
j_gene: TRBJ2-3

CDR3nt: TGTGCCAGCGGCCCGGACAGAAACTCCTACGAGCAGTACTTC
CDR3aa: CASGPDRNSYEQYF
abundance: .
d_gene: .
v_gene: TRBV7-9
j_gene: TRBJ2-7

CDR3nt: TGTGCCAGCAGGCTCGGAGCCTTGGATAGCAATGAGCAGTTCTTC
CDR3aa: CASRLGALDSNEQFF
abundance: .
d_gene: .
v_gene: TRBV5-4
j_gene: TRBJ2-1

CDR3nt: TGCGCCAGCAGCCCTGTCGGACAGTTGAACATTCAGTACTTC
CDR3aa: CASSPVGQLNIQYF
abundance: .
d_gene: .
v_gene: TRBV4-1
j_gene: TRBJ2-4

CDR3nt: TGTGCCAGCAGTTTTGGAGGTGGTAACTACGAGCAGTACTTC
CDR3aa: CASSFGGGNYEQYF
abundance: .
d_gene: .
v_gene: TRBV27
j_gene: TRBJ2-7

CDR3nt: TGTGCCAGCAGCGAAACCGGGGTCCATAATTCACCCCTCCACTTT
CDR3aa: CASSETGVHNSPLHF
abundance: once
d_gene: .
v_gene: TRBV6-4
j_gene: TRBJ1-6

CDR3nt: TGTGCCAGCAGCTTATTGGGACTAGTGACAGATACGCAGTATTTT
CDR3aa: CASSLLGLVTDTQYF
abundance: once
d_gene: TRBD2
v_gene: TRBV13
j_gene: TRBJ2-3

CDR3nt: TGTGCCAGCAGCTCCCGGGAGACAGATACGCAGTATTTT
CDR3aa: CASSSRETDTQYF
abundance: .
d_gene: .
v_gene: TRBV7-8
j_gene: TRBJ2-3

CDR3nt: TGTGCCAGCAGCCTCTACCGGGGGGACCGTGAGACCCAGTACTTC
CDR3aa: CASSLYRGDRETQYF
abundance: .
d_gene: TRBD2
v_gene: TRBV14
j_gene: TRBJ2-5

CDR3nt: TGTGCCAGCAGCTTAGGAGTAGCGGGGGGGTTTGAGACCCAGTACTTC
CDR3aa: CASSLGVAGGFETQYF
abundance: .
d_gene: TRBD2
v_gene: TRBV7-6
j_gene: TRBJ2-5

CDR3nt: TGTGCTAGCGGGAGCTCTGACGAGCAGTACTTC
CDR3aa: CASGSSDEQYF
abundance: .
d_gene: TRBD2
v_gene: TRBV4-2
j_gene: TRBJ2-7

CDR3nt: TGTGCCAGCAGCTTGGGGACATCTCGGGAGCAGTACTTC
CDR3aa: CASSLGTSREQYF
abundance: .
d_gene: .
v_gene: TRBV5-6
j_gene: TRBJ2-7

CDR3nt: TGTGCCAGCAGTGCCTTGATACTAGCGGGAGTCGACGAGCAGTACTTC
CDR3aa: CASSALILAGVDEQYF
abundance: .
d_gene: TRBD2
v_gene: TRBV27
j_gene: TRBJ2-7

CDR3nt: TGCGCCAGCAACAGGGCAATCGGAACTGAAGCTTTCTTT
CDR3aa: CASNRAIGTEAFF
abundance: .
d_gene: .
v_gene: TRBV5-1
j_gene: TRBJ1-1

CDR3nt: TGTGCCAGCAGCTTATGGGCCGCTGGAAACACCATATATTTT
CDR3aa: CASSLWAAGNTIYF
abundance: .
d_gene: .
v_gene: TRBV13
j_gene: TRBJ1-3